This entry describes one T cell receptor (beta chain). Its antigen specificity is not known. Per-nucleotide qualities are absent, and no much larger clonotype sits a single base away. One collaborating source in Seattle enrolled patients during active infection and followed them longitudinally through the course of disease. Collaborating institutions collected whole blood in K2EDTA tubes following their own protocols. For TCRbeta analysis, collaborators shipped samples as frozen whole blood, isolated PBMCs, or DNA extracted from either of those sample types. This entry belongs to a study of blood T cell repertoires in COVID-19 (TCRdb year 2020). Regarding the study in general: Collaborator samples came from the United States, Italy and Spain and covered acute and convalescent phases of COVID-19. HLA class I and class II types, where available, came from metadata supplied by the sample provider rather than from assay-based typing. The repertoires were released in a freely available public database meant as a resource for research on the immune response to SARS-CoV-2. Deeply sampled blood TCRbeta repertoires from subjects exposed to, actively infected with, or recovered from COVID-19 were included in the dataset. The samples were drawn from the first 160 participants of the ongoing ImmuneRACE study and from 1,254 subjects provided by 6 global collaborators. Nearly every sample came with metadata listing a de-identified subject ID, COVID-19 status, age in years and sex. The prospective study material was composed of cDNA or gDNA derived from T cells, B-cell-depleted T cells, or PBMCs. Summary of the overall study and its limitations: The amount of clinical and demographic metadata varied by source and participant and was provided uncurated.

The germline V gene supplies CDR1 SGDLS and CDR2 YYNGEE. Trimming costs V 2 bases and J 6 bases, and their ends lie 2 bases apart. Reading from cysteine to phenylalanine, the CDR3 counts 11 amino acids. Only the CDR3 region is kept as DNA, spanning 33 bases read in frame from base 1. TCRbeta CDR3 regions were amplified from genomic DNA by means of the immunoSEQ Assay, a bias-controlled multiplex PCR. The source study handled its data this way. The number of nucleated cells in each sample was estimated from the amplification of reference gene primers within the assay. To quantify the absolute abundance of each unique TCRbeta CDR3 rearrangement, sequence reads were collapsed and filtered. For each sample, productive Simpson clonality was calculated as the square root of Simpson's diversity index over productive rearrangements. TCRdb limited this immuneACCESS table to in-frame rearrangements with V and J called. A share of clones is missing; checked studies link under half to unresolved V genes, and the rest is unexplained. From that table come the V and J calls and clone size; the DNA was used to work out D and trimming. Present in this sample are 200,000 to 300,000 clones, approximately 86% of which were seen just once. In total, the top ten clones hold more than 4.5% of the sample.

The TCR originated in an older woman with COVID-19, enrolled during active disease. This sequence uses TRBV9 and TRBJ2-2; the D segment cannot be called with confidence. The source material was peripheral blood. Here the CDR3 is given as CASSVSGELFF. The nucleotides are TGTGCCAGCAGCGTCTCCGGGGAGCTGTTTTTT.